Listed below are T cell receptor beta chains from one sample, sequenced in a study of shared clonotypes between healthy human individuals. TCRdb keeps only in-frame clones here, not all; method: immunoSEQ multiplex PCR. The repertoire consists of over a million clones, with 96% occurring once and the leading ten covering 1% to 1.5%. Source material: naive CD4+ T cells sorted from blood. These receptors all come from a man aged 25-45 years in good health. Each CDR3 is given with its conserved first and last residue. The D gene is left open where the match is weak. For some rows the clone size is stated as once, few or many, or as a class when expanded; others skip it.

>TRBV28|.|TRBJ2-7|TRBD1
CASSLSDRDGYEQYF
TGTGCCAGCAGTTTATCGGACAGGGATGGCTACGAGCAGTACTTC
>TRBV19|.|TRBJ1-2|.
CASSIRDINYGYTF
TGTGCCAGTAGTATCCGGGACATTAACTATGGCTACACCTTC
>TRBV6-5|.|TRBJ1-4|.
CASSYSEATNEKLFF
TGTGCCAGCAGTTACTCAGAAGCAACTAATGAAAAACTGTTTTTT
>TRBV7-9|once|TRBJ2-7|.
CASSLWAPPLDYYEQYF
TGTGCCAGCAGCTTATGGGCTCCGCCGCTGGATTACTACGAGCAGTACTTC
>TRBV6-1|.|TRBJ1-4|TRBD1
CASSSGPTGEKLFF
TGTGCCAGCAGTTCTGGCCCGACAGGGGAAAAACTGTTTTTT
>TRBV30|.|TRBJ2-1|.
CAWTGRRISSYNEQFF
TGTGCCTGGACTGGTCGGCGGATCAGCTCCTACAATGAGCAGTTCTTC
>TRBV5-5|.|TRBJ1-5|.
CASSLLGPEPQHF
TGTGCCAGCAGCTTGTTAGGACCGGAGCCCCAGCATTTT
>TRBV9|.|TRBJ2-7|.
CASSVGGTYYEQYF
TGTGCCAGCAGCGTAGGAGGGACTTACTACGAGCAGTACTTC
>TRBV19|.|TRBJ2-1|TRBD2
CASSTSVPGTSGSWSEQFF
TGTGCCAGTAGTACGTCCGTTCCTGGGACTAGCGGGAGTTGGAGTGAGCAGTTCTTC
>TRBV12-5|.|TRBJ2-1|TRBD1
CASGMGKDRENNEQFF
TGTGCTAGTGGTATGGGTAAGGACAGGGAAAACAATGAGCAGTTCTTC
>TRBV9|.|TRBJ1-5|.
CASSEGDVQPQHF
TGTGCCAGCAGCGAAGGGGATGTTCAGCCCCAGCATTTT
>TRBV18|.|TRBJ2-7|TRBD2
CASSPKTSGRPYEQYF
TGTGCCAGCTCACCAAAGACTAGCGGGAGGCCCTACGAGCAGTACTTC
>TRBV5-6|.|TRBJ1-5|TRBD1
CASSLGRGQGGFNQPQHF
TGTGCCAGCAGCTTAGGTCGGGGACAGGGGGGTTTCAATCAGCCCCAGCATTTT
>TRBV18|.|TRBJ2-7|.
CASSPTGREQYF
TGTGCCAGCTCCCCTACAGGGCGAGAGCAGTACTTC